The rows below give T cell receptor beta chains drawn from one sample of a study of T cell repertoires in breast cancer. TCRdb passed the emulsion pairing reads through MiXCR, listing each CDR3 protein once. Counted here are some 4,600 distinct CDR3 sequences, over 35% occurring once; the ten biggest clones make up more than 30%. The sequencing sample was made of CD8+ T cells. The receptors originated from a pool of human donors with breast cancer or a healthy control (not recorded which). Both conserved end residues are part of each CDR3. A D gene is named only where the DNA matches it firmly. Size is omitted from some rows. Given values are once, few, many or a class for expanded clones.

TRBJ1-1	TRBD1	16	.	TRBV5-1	CASSPTPGTANTEAFF	TGCGCCAGCAGCCCGACTCCCGGGACAGCGAACACTGAAGCTTTCTTT
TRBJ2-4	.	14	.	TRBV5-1	CASSLAQGGNIQYF	TGCGCCAGCAGCTTGGCACAGGGCGGCAACATTCAGTACTTC
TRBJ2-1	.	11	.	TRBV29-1	CSARSYNEQFF	TGCAGCGCCCGCTCCTACAATGAGCAGTTCTTC
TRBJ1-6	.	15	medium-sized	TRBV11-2	CASSASTGNGSPLHF	TGTGCCAGCAGCGCCAGTACAGGGAACGGTTCACCCCTCCACTTT
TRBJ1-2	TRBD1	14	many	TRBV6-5	CASSYVGQGFGYTF	TGTGCCAGCAGTTACGTGGGACAGGGATTTGGCTACACCTTC
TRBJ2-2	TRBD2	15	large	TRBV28	CASSLGGGYTGELFF	TGTGCCAGCAGTTTAGGCGGGGGGTACACCGGGGAGCTGTTTTTT
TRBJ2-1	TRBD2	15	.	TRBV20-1	CSATQFGGRGGEQFF	TGCAGTGCTACCCAATTCGGCGGGAGAGGTGGTGAGCAATTCTTC
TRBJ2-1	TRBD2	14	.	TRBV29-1	CSATTGLANNEQFF	TGCAGCGCAACCACGGGACTAGCGAACAATGAGCAGTTCTTC
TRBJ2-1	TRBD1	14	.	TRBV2	CASSGSGGGNEQFF	TGTGCCAGCAGTGGTTCAGGGGGCGGCAATGAGCAGTTCTTC
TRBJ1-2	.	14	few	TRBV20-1	CSADVGGRNYGYTF	TGCAGTGCTGATGTTGGTGGACGTAACTATGGCTACACCTTC
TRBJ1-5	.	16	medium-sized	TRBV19	CASSGGRKTSNQPQHF	TGTGCCAGTAGTGGCGGACGGAAGACTAGCAATCAGCCCCAGCATTTT
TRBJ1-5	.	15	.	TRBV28	CASSFKGYSNQPQHF	TGTGCCAGCAGTTTTAAGGGGTATAGCAATCAGCCCCAGCATTTT
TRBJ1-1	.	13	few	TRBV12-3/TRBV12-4	CASTHRQAAGAFF	TGTGCCAGCACCCACCGGCAGGCGGCGGGAGCTTTCTTT
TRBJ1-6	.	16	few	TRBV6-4	CASSLRGDSYNSPLHF	TGTGCCAGCAGTCTTCGGGGTGATTCCTATAATTCACCCCTCCACTTT
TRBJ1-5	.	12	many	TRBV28	CASSSSDKPQHF	.
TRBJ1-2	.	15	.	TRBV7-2	CARSPRDIFSYGYTF	TGTGCCCGCAGCCCCCGGGACATCTTTAGCTATGGCTACACCTTC
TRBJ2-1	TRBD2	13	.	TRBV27	CASRLARYNEQFF	TGTGCCAGCAGACTAGCGCGGTACAATGAGCAGTTCTTC
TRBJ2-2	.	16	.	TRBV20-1	CSARARGKRNTGELFF	TGCAGTGCTAGAGCCCGGGGGAAGAGGAACACCGGGGAGCTGTTTTTT
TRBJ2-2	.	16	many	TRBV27	CASSLSWRAGTGELFF	TGTGCCAGCAGTTTATCATGGAGGGCGGGCACCGGGGAGCTGTTTTTT
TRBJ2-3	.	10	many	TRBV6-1	CVSFKDTQYF	TGTGTTAGCTTCAAAGATACGCAGTATTTT
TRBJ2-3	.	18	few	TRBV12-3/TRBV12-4	CASSLNFRAGSSTDTQYF	TGTGCCAGCAGCCTAAACTTCCGAGCGGGTTCTAGCACAGATACGCAGTATTTT
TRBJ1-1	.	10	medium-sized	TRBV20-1	CSARGTEAFF	TGCAGTGCTAGAGGTACTGAAGCTTTCTTT
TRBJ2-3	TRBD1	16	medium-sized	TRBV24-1	CATSDPGQGFTDTQYF	TGTGCCACCAGTGACCCCGGACAGGGATTCACAGATACGCAGTATTTT
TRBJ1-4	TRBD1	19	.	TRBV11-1	CASSFPDRARLTTNEKLFF	TGTGCCAGCAGCTTCCCCGACAGGGCCCGACTGACAACTAATGAAAAACTGTTTTTT
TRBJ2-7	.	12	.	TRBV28	CASSSGDHEQYF	TGTGCCAGCAGTTCGGGGGACCACGAGCAGTACTTC
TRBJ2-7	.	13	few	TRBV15	CATSSGYSTEQYF	TGTGCCACCAGCAGTGGATATTCAACCGAGCAGTACTTC
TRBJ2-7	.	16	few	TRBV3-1	CASSRRGTRTHYEQYF	TGTGCCAGCAGCCGCAGGGGGACTCGGACTCACTACGAGCAGTACTTC
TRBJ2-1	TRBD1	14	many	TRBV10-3	CAIRQGQLYNEQFF	TGTGCCATCAGACAGGGACAGTTGTACAATGAGCAGTTCTTC
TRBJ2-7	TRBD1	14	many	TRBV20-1	CSAKPGQGPYEQYF	TGCAGTGCAAAACCGGGACAGGGGCCCTACGAGCAGTACTTC
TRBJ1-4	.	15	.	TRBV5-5	CASSLVSGYAEKLFF	TGTGCCAGCAGCTTGGTGTCAGGGTATGCTGAAAAACTGTTTTTT
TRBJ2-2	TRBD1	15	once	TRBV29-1	CSVVQGKLGTGELFF	TGCAGCGTCGTACAGGGGAAATTGGGCACCGGGGAGCTGTTTTTT
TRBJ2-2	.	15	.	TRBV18	CASSPRTENTGELFF	TGTGCCAGCTCACCAAGGACAGAGAACACCGGGGAGCTGTTTTTT
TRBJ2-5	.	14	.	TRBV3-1	CASSQRDFQETQYF	TGTGCCAGCAGCCAACGGGACTTTCAAGAGACCCAGTACTTC
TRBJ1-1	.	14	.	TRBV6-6	CASSKSDRYTEAFF	TGTGCCAGCAGTAAATCAGACAGATACACTGAAGCTTTCTTT
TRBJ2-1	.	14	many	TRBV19	CASSAGQTNNEQFF	TGTGCCAGTAGCGCGGGACAAACAAACAATGAGCAGTTCTTC
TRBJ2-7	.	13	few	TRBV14	CASSQGTRYEQYF	TGTGCCAGCAGCCAAGGGACTCGTTACGAGCAGTACTTC
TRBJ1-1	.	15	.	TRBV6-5	CASSYPSTGNTEAFF	TGTGCCAGCAGTTACCCGAGCACGGGGAACACTGAAGCTTTCTTT
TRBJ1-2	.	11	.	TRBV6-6	CVGSYEGGYTF	TGTGTCGGCAGTTACGAGGGTGGCTACACCTTC
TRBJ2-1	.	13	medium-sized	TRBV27	CASSLKGHGEQFF	TGTGCCAGCAGTTTAAAAGGGCACGGAGAGCAGTTCTTC
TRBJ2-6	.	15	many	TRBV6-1	CASSRGFAGANVLTF	TGTGCCAGCAGTAGAGGGTTCGCTGGGGCCAACGTCCTGACTTTC
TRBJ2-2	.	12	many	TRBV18	CASSPVLGELFF	TGTGCCAGCTCACCAGTGCTCGGGGAGCTGTTTTTT
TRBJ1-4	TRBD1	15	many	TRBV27	CASSRRDRVDEKLFF	TGTGCCAGCAGTCGCCGGGACAGGGTGGATGAAAAACTGTTTTTT
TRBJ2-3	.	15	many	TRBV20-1	CSARVLGAGADTQYF	TGCAGTGCTAGAGTATTGGGGGCAGGCGCAGATACGCAGTATTTT
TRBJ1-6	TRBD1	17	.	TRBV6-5	CASSLKGTGDYNSPFHF	TGTGCCAGCAGTCTTAAGGGGACAGGGGATTATAATTCACCCTTCCACTTT
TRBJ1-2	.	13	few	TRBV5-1	CASSTPTGLGYTF	TGCGCCAGCAGCACCCCGACCGGGTTGGGCTACACCTTC
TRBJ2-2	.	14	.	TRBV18	CASSSLANTGELFF	TGTGCCAGCTCATCTTTAGCGAACACCGGGGAGCTGTTTTTT
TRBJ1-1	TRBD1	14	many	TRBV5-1	CASSLRSAGGEAFF	TGCGCCAGCAGCTTGCGGTCGGCAGGGGGTGAAGCTTTCTTT
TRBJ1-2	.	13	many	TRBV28	CASSPRPTYGYTF	TGTGCCAGCAGTCCCCGGCCCACCTATGGCTACACCTTC
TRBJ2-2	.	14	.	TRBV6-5	CASSYGVGTGELFF	TGTGCCAGCAGTTACGGGGTGGGCACCGGGGAGCTGTTTTTT
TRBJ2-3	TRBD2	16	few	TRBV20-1	CSARAPLAGGEDTQYF	TGCAGTGCTAGAGCACCCCTAGCGGGAGGTGAGGATACGCAGTATTTT
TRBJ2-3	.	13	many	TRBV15	CATSSPGWATQYF	TGTGCCACCAGCAGCCCCGGGTGGGCTACGCAGTATTTT
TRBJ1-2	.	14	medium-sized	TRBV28	CASRQHSTNYGYTF	TGTGCCAGCAGGCAACACAGTACGAACTATGGCTACACCTTC
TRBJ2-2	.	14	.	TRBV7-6	CASSLATPTGELFF	TGTGCCAGCAGCTTAGCTACTCCCACCGGGGAGCTGTTTTTT
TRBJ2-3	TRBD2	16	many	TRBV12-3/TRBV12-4	CASSLVRGESTDTQYF	TGTGCCAGCAGTTTAGTGCGGGGGGAAAGCACAGATACGCAGTATTTT
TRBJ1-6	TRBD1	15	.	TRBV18	CASSPPQGANSPLHF	TGTGCCAGCTCACCACCACAGGGGGCGAATTCACCCCTCCACTTT
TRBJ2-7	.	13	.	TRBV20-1	CSATGGLAYEQYF	TGCAGTGCTACCGGCGGGTTGGCCTACGAGCAGTACTTC